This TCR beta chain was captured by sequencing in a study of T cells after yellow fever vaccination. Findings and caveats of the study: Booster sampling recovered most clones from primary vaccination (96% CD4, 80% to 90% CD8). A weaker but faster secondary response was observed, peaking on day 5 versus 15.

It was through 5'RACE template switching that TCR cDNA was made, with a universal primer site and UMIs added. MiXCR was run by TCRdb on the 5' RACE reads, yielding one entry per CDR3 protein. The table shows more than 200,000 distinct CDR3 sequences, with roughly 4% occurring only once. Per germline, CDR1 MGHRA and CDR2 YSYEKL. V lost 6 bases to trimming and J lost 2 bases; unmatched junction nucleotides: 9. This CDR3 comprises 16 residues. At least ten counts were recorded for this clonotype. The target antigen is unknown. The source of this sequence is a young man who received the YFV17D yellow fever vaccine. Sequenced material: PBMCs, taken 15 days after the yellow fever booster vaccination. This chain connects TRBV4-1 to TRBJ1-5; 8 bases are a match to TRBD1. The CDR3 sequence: CASRPRVTGGNQPQHF. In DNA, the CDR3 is TGCGCCAGCAGGCCCCGAGTGACAGGGGGCAATCAGCCCCAGCATTTT.